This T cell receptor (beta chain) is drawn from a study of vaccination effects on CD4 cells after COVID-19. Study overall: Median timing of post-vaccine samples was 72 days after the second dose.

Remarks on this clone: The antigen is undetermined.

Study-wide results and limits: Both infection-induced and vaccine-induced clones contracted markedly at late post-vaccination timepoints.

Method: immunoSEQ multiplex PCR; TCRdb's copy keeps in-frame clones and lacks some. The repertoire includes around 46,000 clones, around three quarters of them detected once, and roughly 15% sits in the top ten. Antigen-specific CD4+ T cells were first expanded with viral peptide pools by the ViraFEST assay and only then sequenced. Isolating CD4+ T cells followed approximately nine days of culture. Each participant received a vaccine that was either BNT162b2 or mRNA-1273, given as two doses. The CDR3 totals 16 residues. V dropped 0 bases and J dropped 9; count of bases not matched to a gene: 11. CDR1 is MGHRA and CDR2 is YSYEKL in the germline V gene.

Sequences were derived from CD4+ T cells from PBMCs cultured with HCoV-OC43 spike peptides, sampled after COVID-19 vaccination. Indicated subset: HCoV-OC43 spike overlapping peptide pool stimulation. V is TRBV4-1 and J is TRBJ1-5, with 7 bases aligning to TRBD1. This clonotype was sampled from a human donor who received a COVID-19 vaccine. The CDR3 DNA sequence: TGCGCCAGCAGCCAAGATACCGGGACAGTTGGACGGCCCCAGCATTTT. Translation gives CASSQDTGTVGRPQHF.